Following are 13 T cell receptor beta chains from one sample sequenced in a study of glioma-infiltrating T cells after dendritic cell vaccination. Time point defined: after dendritic cell vaccination, including at tumor progression/relapse. Data came from immunoSEQ multiplex PCR; TCRdb stores just in-frame clones and leaves some out. The sample contains 100,000 or so clones, roughly 89% of which appear only once. Sequencing used blood, obtained after dendritic cell vaccination. The source of these receptors is a human donor with glioblastoma.

This clone was observed a few times. The chain recombines TRBV11-3 with TRBJ2-2; a possible D gene is TRBD2 (5 bases). CDR1 and CDR2 (germline): SGHNT, YENEEA. The CDR3 has 15 residues. Trimming shortened V by 0 bases and J by 5 bases, and 10 bases separated the two germline ends. CDR3 DNA sequence: TGTGCCAGCAGCTTAGAGTGGGAGTCGACCGGGGAGCTGTTTTTT. Its translation is CASSLEWESTGELFF.

Only a few counts were recorded for this clone. The chain has TRBV2 and TRBJ2-5; D possibly corresponds to TRBD1 (6 bases). The last part of the DNA fits TRBJ2-7 better; the J call may be wrong. The germline CDR1 and CDR2 sequences are SNHLY and FYNNEI. The CDR3 spans 13 residues. The CDR3 bases are TGTGCCAGCAGTGCGGGACACACCTACGAGCAGTACTTC. It translates to CASSAGHTYEQYF.

This chain connects TRBV7-9 to TRBJ2-2, with 7 bases aligning to TRBD2. Germline V gene data show CDR1 as SEHNR and CDR2 as FQNEAQ (reference sequence). This CDR3 is 14 amino acids long. Trimming at V came to 1 base and at J to 7 bases, leaving 3 bases not matched to a gene. DNA for the CDR3: TGTGCCAGCAGCTTAGACGCTAGCGGCGGGGAGCTGTTTTTT. Protein product: CASSLDASGGELFF.

This chain connects TRBV5-1 to TRBJ1-1, with 9 bases aligning to TRBD1. After removal of 4 bases from V and 0 bases from J, the junction contained 7 bases not matched to a gene. CDR3 size: 16 residues. Per germline, CDR1 SGHRS and CDR2 YFSETQ. The CDR3 region has the DNA TGCGCCAGCAGCACGGACAGGGGACTTATGAACACTGAAGCTTTCTTT. Its translation is CASSTDRGLMNTEAFF.

The chain has TRBV6-4 and TRBJ2-1; maybe TRBD2 (6 bases). The CDR3 runs to 13 residues. Germline CDR1 and CDR2: MRHNA and SNTAGT. The ends were cut back, 6 bases at V and 6 bases at J, with 12 bases in the middle. CDR3 DNA sequence: TGTGCCAGCAGGGGGGGAGAGTCCAATGAGCAGTTCTTC. This translates into CASRGGESNEQFF.

CDR3 sequence (DNA): TGCGCCAGCAGCCCCAATTTCGGGGGGCTGTCCACTGAAGCTTTCTTT. Protein sequence: CASSPNFGGLSTEAFF. V is TRBV4-1 and J is TRBJ1-1; tentatively, D is TRBD1 (6 bases). This CDR3 spans 16 amino acids. Germline V gene lookup returns CDR1 MGHRA and CDR2 YSYEKL. V was clipped by 4 bases and J by 4 bases, with 19 bases between them.

The rearrangement uses TRBV19 and TRBJ2-2, with 12 positions matching TRBD1. The germline V gene has CDR1 LNHDA and CDR2 SQIVND (reference sequence). The junction had 7 bases not matched to a gene; V was cut back by 5 bases and J by 0 bases. CDR3 size: 18 residues. Here the CDR3 reads CASSLPGQGASNTGELFF. The CDR3 bases are TGTGCCAGTAGTTTACCGGGACAGGGGGCTTCGAACACCGGGGAGCTGTTTTTT.

The chain is built from TRBV6-1 and TRBJ2-3, with a possible D match to TRBD2 (6 bases). This CDR3 comprises 15 residues. Trimming removed 4 bases from V and 0 bases from J, with 11 bases in between. Germline loops: CDR1 MNHNS, CDR2 SASEGT. In DNA, the CDR3 is TGTGCCAGCAGTGGACTTGGGACTAGCACAGATACGCAGTATTTT. It specifies CASSGLGTSTDTQYF.

This chain uses TRBV6-5 with TRBJ2-1, with TRBD2 matching over 9 bases. CDR1 is MNHEY and CDR2 is SVGAGI in the germline V gene. The CDR3 is made up of 15 amino acids. The trim removed 6 bases at V and 4 bases at J, leaving 7 bases unmatched. The CDR3 coding sequence is TGTGCCAGCAGCCAAGCGGGAGGCCTATACAATGAGCAGTTCTTC. This gives the protein CASSQAGGLYNEQFF.

Worth noting for this clone: One end of the junction varies from germline; a read error may be responsible. This chain uses TRBV9 with TRBJ2-3, with 11 bases that match TRBD2. The CDR3 extends over 16 amino acids. Germline V gene sequence: CDR1 SGDLS, CDR2 YYNGEE. Written as DNA, the CDR3 is TGTGCCAGCACCGTATCTAGCGGGGGGTTCACAGATACGCAGTATTTT. This sequence encodes CASTVSSGGFTDTQYF.

The chain employs TRBV2 and TRBJ2-5, with D perhaps matching TRBD2 (5 bases). V dropped 11 bases and J dropped 5 bases, with 12 bases sitting between them. The CDR3 is made up of 11 amino acids. The germline gives CDR1 SNHLY, CDR2 FYNNEI. This chain's CDR3 is CAGRREETQYF. The CDR3 DNA sequence: TGTGCCGGGAGAAGGGAGGAGACCCAGTACTTC.

The chain carries TRBV5-6 and TRBJ1-1; 8 bases align to TRBD1. This CDR3 spans 15 amino acids. The V segment lost 0 bases and the J segment 4 bases; nucleotides outside the gene matches: 5. CDR1 is SGHDT and CDR2 is YYEEEE in the germline V gene. CDR3 residues: CASSLDPGGLTEAFF. Written as DNA, the CDR3 is TGTGCCAGCAGCTTGGATCCAGGGGGCCTCACTGAAGCTTTCTTT.

The chain is built from TRBV6-6 and TRBJ1-6; D is uncertain. Trimming removed 5 bases at V and 12 bases at J, with 8 bases between. Per germline, CDR1 MNHNY and CDR2 SVGAGI (reference sequence). The CDR3 contains 11 residues. Written as DNA, the CDR3 is TGTGCCAGCAGTGGGAGGGAACCCCTCCACTTT. Translating it yields CASSGREPLHF.